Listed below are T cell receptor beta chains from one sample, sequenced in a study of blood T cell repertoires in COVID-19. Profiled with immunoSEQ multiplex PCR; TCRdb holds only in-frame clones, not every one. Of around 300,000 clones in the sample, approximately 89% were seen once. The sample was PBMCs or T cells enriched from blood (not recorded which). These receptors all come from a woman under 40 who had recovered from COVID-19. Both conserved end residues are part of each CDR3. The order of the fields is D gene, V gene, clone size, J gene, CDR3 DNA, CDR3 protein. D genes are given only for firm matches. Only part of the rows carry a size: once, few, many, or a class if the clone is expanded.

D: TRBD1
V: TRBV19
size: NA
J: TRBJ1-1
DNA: TGTGCCAGTAGTTACCTACAGGGGGGTAGCACTGAAGCTTTCTTT
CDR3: CASSYLQGGSTEAFF

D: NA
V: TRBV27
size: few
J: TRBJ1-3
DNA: TGTGCCAGCAGTTTATTATCCTCGGGAAACACCATATATTTT
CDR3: CASSLLSSGNTIYF

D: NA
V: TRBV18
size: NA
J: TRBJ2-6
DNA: TGTGCCAGCTCACCAGTGCGGGGATATGGGGCCAACGTCCTGACTTTC
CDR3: CASSPVRGYGANVLTF

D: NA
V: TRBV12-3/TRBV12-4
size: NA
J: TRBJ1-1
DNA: TGTGCCAGTAGTACAGGGTGGAGGACTGAAGCTTTCTTT
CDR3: CASSTGWRTEAFF

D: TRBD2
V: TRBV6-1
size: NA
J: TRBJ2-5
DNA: TGTGCCAGCAGTGATCGGACTAGCGGTGCAGAGACCCAGTACTTC
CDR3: CASSDRTSGAETQYF

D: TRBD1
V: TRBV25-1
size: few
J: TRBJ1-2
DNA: TGTGCCAGCAGTGGATACGGACAGGGACGTGGCTACACCTTC
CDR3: CASSGYGQGRGYTF

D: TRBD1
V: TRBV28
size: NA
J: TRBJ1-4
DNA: TGTGCCAGCAGTAAGACGACAGGGTCTAATGAAAAACTGTTTTTT
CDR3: CASSKTTGSNEKLFF

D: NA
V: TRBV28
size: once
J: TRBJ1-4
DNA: TGTGCCAGCAGTTTAGTAGACTGGATTAGAAATGAAAAACTGTTTTTT
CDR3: CASSLVDWIRNEKLFF

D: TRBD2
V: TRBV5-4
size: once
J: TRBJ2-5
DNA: TGTGCCAGCAGCCGACTAGTGGCGGGAGGTCTTCAAGAGACCCAGTACTTC
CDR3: CASSRLVAGGLQETQYF

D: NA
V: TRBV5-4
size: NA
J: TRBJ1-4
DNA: TGTGCCAGCAGCTTGGCTCCAGGTTTTAATGAAAAACTGTTTTTT
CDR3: CASSLAPGFNEKLFF

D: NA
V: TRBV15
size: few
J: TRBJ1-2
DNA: TGTGCCACCAGCAGAACCCGTGGAGTGTTCATCTATGGCTACACCTTC
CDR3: CATSRTRGVFIYGYTF

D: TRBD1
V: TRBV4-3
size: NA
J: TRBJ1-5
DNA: TGCGCCAGCAGCCAGGGGACAGGCAACAACAATCAGCCCCAGCATTTT
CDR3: CASSQGTGNNNQPQHF

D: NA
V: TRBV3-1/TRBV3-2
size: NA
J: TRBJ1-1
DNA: TGTGCCAGCAGCCAAGAAGCGACAGCGAACACTGAAGCTTTCTTT
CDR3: CASSQEATANTEAFF

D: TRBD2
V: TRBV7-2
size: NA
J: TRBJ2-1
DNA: TGTGCCAGCAGCCCCCTTGGCGCGGGAGTTTATATCACGGACAATGAGCAGTTCTTC
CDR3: CASSPLGAGVYITDNEQFF

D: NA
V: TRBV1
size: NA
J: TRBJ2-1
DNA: TGCACCAGCAGCCGGCCGACCGGGACTAGCGGGAGGGGATGGTACAATGAGCAGTTCTTC
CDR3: CTSSRPTGTSGRGWYNEQFF

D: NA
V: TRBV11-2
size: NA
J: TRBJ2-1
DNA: TGTGCCAGCAGCTTAGATCCCCGGGTCAATGAGCAGTTCTTC
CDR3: CASSLDPRVNEQFF

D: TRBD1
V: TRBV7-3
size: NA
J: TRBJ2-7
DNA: TGTGCCAGCAGCTGGACAGGGACGTACAACGAGCAGTACTTC
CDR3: CASSWTGTYNEQYF

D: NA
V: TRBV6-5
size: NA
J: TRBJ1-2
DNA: TGTGCCAGCAGTACCGGAGGGGTGGAGGGCTACACCTTC
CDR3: CASSTGGVEGYTF

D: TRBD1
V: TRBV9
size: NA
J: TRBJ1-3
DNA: TGTGCCAGCAGCTCCACAGGGGTTACTGGAAACACCATATATTTT
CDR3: CASSSTGVTGNTIYF

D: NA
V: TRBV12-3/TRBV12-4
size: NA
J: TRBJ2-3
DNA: TGTGCCAGCAGTCCCGCGGGCACAGATACGCAGTATTTT
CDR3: CASSPAGTDTQYF

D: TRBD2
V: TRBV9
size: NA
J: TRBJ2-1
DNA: TGTGCCAGCAGCGCCTCTCCGGGACTAGCGGACTACAATGAGCAGTTCTTC
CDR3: CASSASPGLADYNEQFF

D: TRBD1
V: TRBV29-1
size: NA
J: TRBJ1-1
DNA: TGCAGCGCCTGGAGGCAAAACGGGACAGCCAACACTGAAGCTTTCTTT
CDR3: CSAWRQNGTANTEAFF

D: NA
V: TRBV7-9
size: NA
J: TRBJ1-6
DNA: TGTGCCAGCAGCTCGGAGGGGGGGTTACCCCTCCACTTT
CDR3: CASSSEGGLPLHF

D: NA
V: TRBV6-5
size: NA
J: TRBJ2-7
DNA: TGTGCCAGCAGCTACTACGAGCAGTACTTC
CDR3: CASSYYEQYF

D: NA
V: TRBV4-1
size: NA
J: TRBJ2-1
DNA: TGCGCCAGCAGCCAATCTCGTGAGCAGTTCTTC
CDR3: CASSQSREQFF

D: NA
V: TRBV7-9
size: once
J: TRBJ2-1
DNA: TGTGCCAGCAGCCCAGGAGACAGTAGCTCCTACAATGAGCAGTTCTTC
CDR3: CASSPGDSSSYNEQFF

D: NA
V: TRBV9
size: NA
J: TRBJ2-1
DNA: TGTGCCAGCGCTCCTAGCGCCCGTGGGGACAATGAGCAGTTCTTC
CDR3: CASAPSARGDNEQFF

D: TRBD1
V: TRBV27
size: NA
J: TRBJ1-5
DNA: TGTGCCAGTGGGGGGACAGCCTATAGCAATCAGCCCCAGCATTTT
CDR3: CASGGTAYSNQPQHF

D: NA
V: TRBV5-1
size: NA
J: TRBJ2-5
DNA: TGCGCCAGCAGCTTGTTAGTCCAAGAGACCCAGTACTTC
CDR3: CASSLLVQETQYF

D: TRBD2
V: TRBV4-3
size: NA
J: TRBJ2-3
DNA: TGCGCCAGCAGCCCCGGGACTAGCGGGAGGCCTACTAGCACAGATACGCAGTATTTT
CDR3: CASSPGTSGRPTSTDTQYF

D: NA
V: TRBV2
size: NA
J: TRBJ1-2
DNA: TGTGCCAGCAGTGATTACGGGGGACCTAACTATGGCTACACCTTC
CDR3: CASSDYGGPNYGYTF

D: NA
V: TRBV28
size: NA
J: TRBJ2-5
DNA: TGTGCCAGCAGTGACCACGGAAGCGCCGGGGGAGGCTCCCCACAAGAGACCCAGTACTTC
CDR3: CASSDHGSAGGGSPQETQYF

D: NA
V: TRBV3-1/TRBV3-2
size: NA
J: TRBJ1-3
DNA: TGTGCCAGCAGCCAAAGGGGGAGAGTTGGAAACACCATATATTTT
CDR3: CASSQRGRVGNTIYF